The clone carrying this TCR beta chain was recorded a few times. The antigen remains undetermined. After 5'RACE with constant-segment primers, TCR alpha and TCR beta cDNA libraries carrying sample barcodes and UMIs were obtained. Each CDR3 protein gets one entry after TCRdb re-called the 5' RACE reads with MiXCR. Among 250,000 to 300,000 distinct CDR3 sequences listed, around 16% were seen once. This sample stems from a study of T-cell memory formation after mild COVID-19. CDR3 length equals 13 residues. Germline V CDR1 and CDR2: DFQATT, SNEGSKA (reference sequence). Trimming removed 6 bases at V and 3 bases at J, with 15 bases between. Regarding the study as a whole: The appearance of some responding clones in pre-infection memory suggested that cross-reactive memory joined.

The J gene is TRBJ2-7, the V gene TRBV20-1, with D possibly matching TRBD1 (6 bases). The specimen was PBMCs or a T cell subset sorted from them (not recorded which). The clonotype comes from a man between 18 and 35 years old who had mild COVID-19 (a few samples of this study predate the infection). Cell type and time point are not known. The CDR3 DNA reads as TGCAGTGCCACTTGGACAGTAGACTACGAGCAGTACTTC. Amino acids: CSATWTVDYEQYF.